The 5 T cell receptor beta chains reported below all come from one sample, sequenced in a study of identical twins (dated by TCRdb to the mid-2010s). The library came from 5' RACE. TCRdb records Illumina HiSeq 2000 as the sequencer. The public reads were reanalyzed by TCRdb: fastp trimming at Q25, MiXCR alignment, in-frame beta chains only. All rows with the same CDR3 protein become a single entry with the most common DNA and genes. The sample table records 310,000 or so distinct CDR3 sequences; around 9.7% of these occur just once. Approximately 6.5% of the sample comes from the top ten. These data are also associated with another study on yellow fever vaccine responses in identical twins.

The specimen sequenced was CD8+ T cells sorted from blood. The receptors shown here come from a woman aged 18-29 years in good health.

The CDR3 region has the DNA TGTGCCAGCAGCCTAACTAGCGGGAGGACCCCAACCACCGGGGAGCTGTTTTTT. Translated: CASSLTSGRTPTTGELFF. This chain connects TRBV11-2 to TRBJ2-2; 12 bases align to TRBD2. J was trimmed by 4 bases and V by 5 bases; bases with no gene match: 11. The CDR3 sequence is 18 residues long. Germline-derived CDR1 and CDR2 are SGHAT and FQNNGV.

In its sample, this clonotype was seen a few times. V and J are TRBV5-5 and TRBJ1-1; D is undetermined. Trimming took 6 bases from V and 3 from J, leaving 3 bases between them. CDR1 is SGHKS, CDR2 YYEKEE, per germline (reference sequence). The CDR3 sequence is 10 residues long. The DNA of the CDR3 is TGTGCCAGCAAACACACTGAAGCTTTCTTT. Protein: CASKHTEAFF.

This clonotype has a handful of counts. The chain joins TRBV20-1 to TRBJ2-1, with TRBD1 as a possible D gene (6 bases). The V and J ends lost 4 bases and 2 bases respectively, with 15 bases between them. The germline V gene has CDR1 DFQATT and CDR2 SNEGSKA (reference sequence). This CDR3 has 15 residues. The DNA for the CDR3 is TGCAGTGCTAATACCTACAGGGCGGCCTACAATGAGCAGTTCTTC. Protein product: CSANTYRAAYNEQFF.

In this sample, this clonotype turned up many times. The V and J genes are TRBV7-9 and TRBJ2-5, with D hard to call. CDR1 SEHNR and CDR2 FQNEAQ come from the germline V gene (reference sequence). This CDR3 has 13 residues. V lost 2 bases and J 0 bases, leaving 4 bases between the germline ends. The CDR3 spells CASSLPYQETQYF. The CDR3 DNA reads TGTGCCAGCAGCTTACCATACCAAGAGACCCAGTACTTC.

The chain recombines TRBV3-1 with TRBJ2-5; maybe TRBD2 (5 bases). Germline CDR1 is LGHDT and CDR2 is YNNKEL (reference sequence). The ends were cut back, 8 bases at V and 1 base at J, with 23 bases in the middle. The CDR3 length is 17 residues. This CDR3 is CASSLFTSGRSQETQYF. CDR3 DNA: TGTGCCAGCTCCCTCTTCACCAGCGGACGGTCCCAAGAGACCCAGTACTTC.